This is a list of T cell receptor beta chains from one sample in a study of human T cells and chemical hapten exposure. Each CDR3 protein is one row after TCRdb ran MiXCR on the RACE reads. The sample lists some 180,000 distinct CDR3 sequences, about 22% occurring once. The source material was whole blood, sampled in connection with sensitization to the hapten diphenylcyclopropenone (DPC). Receptors were obtained from a woman aged 40 to 55 with alopecia areata. Some clones in this sample may be carry-over from other donors' samples. CDR3s include the opening cysteine and the closing phenylalanine or tryptophan. Each record gives: clone size, D gene, V gene, J gene, CDR3 protein, CDR3 DNA. The D gene is left open where the match is weak. Where a row states a size, it is once, few, many or the class of an expanded clone; other rows omit it.

few	.	TRBV5-6	TRBJ1-2	CASRGYGYTF	TGTGCCAGCAGGGGCTATGGCTACACCTTC
.	TRBD1	TRBV27	TRBJ1-6	CASSVGQEYSPLHF	TGTGCCAGCAGTGTTGGACAGGAGTACTCACCCCTCCACTTT
.	.	TRBV12-3/TRBV12-4	TRBJ1-3	CASSFGRSGNTIYF	TGTGCCAGCAGTTTCGGGCGCTCTGGAAACACCATATATTTT
.	.	TRBV2	TRBJ1-1	CASSEAIGGNEAFF	TGTGCCAGCAGTGAAGCGATAGGAGGGAATGAAGCTTTCTTT
.	TRBD2	TRBV5-4	TRBJ2-2	CASSLGTSGRSRELFF	TGTGCCAGCAGCTTGGGAACTAGCGGGAGGTCCCGGGAGCTGTTTTTT
.	TRBD1	TRBV10-3	TRBJ1-1	CASRQGNTEAFF	TGTGCCAGCAGACAGGGAAACACTGAAGCTTTCTTT
.	TRBD1	TRBV24-1	TRBJ1-5	CATSRTGALGQPQHF	TGTGCCACCAGTCGGACAGGGGCGTTGGGTCAGCCCCAGCATTTT
.	.	TRBV24-1	TRBJ1-5	CATSDGRRSNQPQHF	TGTGCCACCAGTGATGGACGGAGAAGCAATCAGCCCCAGCATTTT
few	TRBD2	TRBV9	TRBJ2-7	CASSVAITTSGLTYEQYF	TGTGCCAGCAGCGTAGCGATTACAACTAGCGGCCTTACCTACGAGCAGTACTTC
few	.	TRBV6-2/TRBV6-3	TRBJ1-1	CASRTGPSGGAFF	TGTGCCAGCCGGACCGGTCCAAGCGGTGGAGCTTTCTTT
.	.	TRBV4-1	TRBJ2-2	CASSPRTVNTGELFF	TGCGCCAGCAGCCCTCGGACAGTCAACACCGGGGAGCTGTTTTTT
.	.	TRBV7-2	TRBJ2-1	CASSLPSRVREQFF	TGTGCCAGCAGCTTACCTTCAAGGGTCAGGGAGCAGTTCTTC
.	TRBD1	TRBV6-2/TRBV6-3	TRBJ1-4	CASSRQGTTNEKLFF	TGTGCCAGCAGTCGACAGGGGACCACTAATGAAAAACTGTTTTTT
many	.	TRBV29-1	TRBJ1-5	CSVGEADNQPQHF	TGCAGCGTTGGGGAAGCAGACAATCAGCCCCAGCATTTT
few	.	TRBV6-1	TRBJ1-5	CASSEAGAGNQPQHF	TGTGCCAGCAGTGAAGCGGGGGCAGGGAATCAGCCCCAGCATTTT
.	TRBD1	TRBV6-5	TRBJ2-7	CASRTGIASYEQYF	TGTGCCAGCAGGACAGGGATCGCCTCCTACGAGCAGTACTTC
few	.	TRBV30	TRBJ1-5	CAWSGGYSNQPQHF	TGTGCCTGGAGTGGCGGATATAGCAATCAGCCCCAGCATTTT
.	.	TRBV6-2/TRBV6-3	TRBJ1-6	CASRPLRNSPLHF	TGTGCCAGCAGACCCCTGAGGAATTCACCCCTCCACTTT
many	.	TRBV7-3	TRBJ2-2	CASSLRGAGTGELFF	TGTGCCAGCAGCTTACGAGGGGCAGGGACCGGGGAGCTGTTTTTT
few	TRBD1	TRBV7-2	TRBJ2-3	CASSLGPSNRGLTDTQYF	TGTGCCAGCAGCTTAGGTCCCTCAAACAGGGGGCTCACAGATACGCAGTATTTT
few	.	TRBV6-5	TRBJ1-5	CASSRHRNQPQHF	TGTGCCAGCAGTCGTCACAGGAATCAGCCCCAGCATTTT
few	TRBD2	TRBV6-5	TRBJ2-7	CASSYGGGTYEQYF	TGTGCCAGCAGTTACGGGGGGGGGACCTACGAGCAGTACTTC
.	.	TRBV27	TRBJ2-3	CASSSAPGRRTDTQYF	TGTGCCAGCAGTTCCGCCCCGGGACGACGCACAGATACGCAGTATTTT
few	TRBD1	TRBV20-1	TRBJ2-3	CSAHGDRGATDTQYF	TGCAGTGCCCACGGAGACAGGGGTGCTACAGATACGCAGTATTTT
many	TRBD2	TRBV20-1	TRBJ2-1	CSATGTSGRGTYNEQFF	TGCAGTGCAACCGGGACTAGCGGGAGGGGCACCTACAATGAGCAGTTCTTC
few	TRBD2	TRBV10-3	TRBJ2-1	CAISEAGGSYNEQFF	TGTGCCATCAGTGAGGCGGGGGGATCCTACAATGAGCAGTTCTTC
few	.	TRBV20-1	TRBJ2-3	CSARDRPERDTQYF	TGCAGTGCTAGAGATCGCCCAGAGCGGGATACGCAGTATTTT
.	.	TRBV5-5	TRBJ2-7	CASSPNAGAYEQYF	TGTGCCAGCAGCCCCAATGCAGGTGCCTACGAGCAGTACTTC
.	TRBD2	TRBV6-2/TRBV6-3	TRBJ2-4	CASIARTSGSDIQYF	TGTGCCAGCATCGCCCGGACTAGCGGGAGTGACATTCAGTACTTC
.	.	TRBV7-6	TRBJ1-2	CASSLVTAGSQAGYGYTF	TGTGCCAGCAGCTTAGTAACGGCAGGGTCGCAAGCAGGCTATGGCTACACCTTC
few	TRBD2	TRBV11-2	TRBJ2-1	CASALAGAYNEQFF	TGTGCCAGCGCGCTAGCGGGGGCCTACAATGAGCAGTTCTTC
few	TRBD1	TRBV7-9	TRBJ1-2	CASSSARGQGAHGYTF	TGTGCCAGCAGCTCCGCCCGGGGACAGGGGGCCCATGGCTACACCTTC
.	.	TRBV28	TRBJ2-7	CASRDVAGPYEQYF	TGTGCCAGCAGGGACGTGGCGGGTCCCTACGAGCAGTACTTC
.	.	TRBV5-6	TRBJ2-7	CASSLAGGRGLLYEQYF	TGTGCCAGCAGCTTGGCCGGGGGAAGGGGGCTCCTCTACGAGCAGTACTTC
.	TRBD1	TRBV6-5	TRBJ2-1	CASSRQGHEQFF	TGTGCCAGCAGTCGACAGGGCCATGAGCAGTTCTTC
few	.	TRBV10-3	TRBJ2-3	CAISRRVDTQYF	TGTGCCATCAGCCGACGGGTGGATACGCAGTATTTT
.	TRBD1	TRBV29-1	TRBJ1-3	CSGTGGTAGNTIYF	TGCAGCGGGACAGGGGGGACAGCGGGAAACACCATATATTTT